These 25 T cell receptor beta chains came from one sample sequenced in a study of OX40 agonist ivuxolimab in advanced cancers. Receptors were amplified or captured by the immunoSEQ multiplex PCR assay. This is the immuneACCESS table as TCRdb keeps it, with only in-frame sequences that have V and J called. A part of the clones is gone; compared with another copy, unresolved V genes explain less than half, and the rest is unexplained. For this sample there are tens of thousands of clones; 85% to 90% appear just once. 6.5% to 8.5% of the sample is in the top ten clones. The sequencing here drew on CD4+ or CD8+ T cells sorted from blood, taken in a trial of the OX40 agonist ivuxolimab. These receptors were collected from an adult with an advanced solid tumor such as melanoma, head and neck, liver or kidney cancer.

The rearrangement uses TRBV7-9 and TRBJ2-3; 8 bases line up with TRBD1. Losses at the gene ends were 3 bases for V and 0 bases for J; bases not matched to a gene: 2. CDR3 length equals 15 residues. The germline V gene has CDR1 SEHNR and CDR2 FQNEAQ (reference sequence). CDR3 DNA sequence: TGTGCCAGCAGCTTCGGACAGGGAAGCACAGATACGCAGTATTTT. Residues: CASSFGQGSTDTQYF.

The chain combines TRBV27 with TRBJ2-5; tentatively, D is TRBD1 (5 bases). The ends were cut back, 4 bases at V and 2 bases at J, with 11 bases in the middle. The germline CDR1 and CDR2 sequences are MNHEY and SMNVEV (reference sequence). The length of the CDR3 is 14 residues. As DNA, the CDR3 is TGTGCCAGCAGTTATTCAGGGTGGCAAGAGACCCAGTACTTC. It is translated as CASSYSGWQETQYF.

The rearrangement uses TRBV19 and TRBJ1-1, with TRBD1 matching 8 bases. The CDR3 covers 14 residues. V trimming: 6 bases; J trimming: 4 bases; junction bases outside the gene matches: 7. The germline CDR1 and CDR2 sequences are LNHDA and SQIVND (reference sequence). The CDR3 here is CASSGQGRGTEAFF. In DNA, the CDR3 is TGTGCCAGTAGCGGACAGGGCCGGGGCACTGAAGCTTTCTTT.

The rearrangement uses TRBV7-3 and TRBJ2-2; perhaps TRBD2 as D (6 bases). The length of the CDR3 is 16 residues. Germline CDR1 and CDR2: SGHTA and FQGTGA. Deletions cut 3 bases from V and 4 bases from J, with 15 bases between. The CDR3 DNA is TGTGCCAGCAGCTTGTTAGGCGGGGTCAGCACCGGGGAGCTGTTTTTT. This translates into CASSLLGGVSTGELFF.

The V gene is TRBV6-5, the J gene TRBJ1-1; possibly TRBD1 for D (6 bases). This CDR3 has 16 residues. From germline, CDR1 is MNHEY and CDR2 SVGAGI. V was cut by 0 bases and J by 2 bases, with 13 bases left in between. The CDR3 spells CASSYSGGRVNTEAFF. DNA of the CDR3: TGTGCCAGCAGTTACTCTGGGGGCAGGGTTAACACTGAAGCTTTCTTT.

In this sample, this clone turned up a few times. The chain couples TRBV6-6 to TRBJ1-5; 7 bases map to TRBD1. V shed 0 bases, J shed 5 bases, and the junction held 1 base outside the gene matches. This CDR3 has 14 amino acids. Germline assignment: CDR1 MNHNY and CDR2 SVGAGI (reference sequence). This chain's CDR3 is CASSYSRGDQPQHF. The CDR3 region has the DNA TGTGCCAGCAGTTACTCCAGGGGGGATCAGCCCCAGCATTTT.

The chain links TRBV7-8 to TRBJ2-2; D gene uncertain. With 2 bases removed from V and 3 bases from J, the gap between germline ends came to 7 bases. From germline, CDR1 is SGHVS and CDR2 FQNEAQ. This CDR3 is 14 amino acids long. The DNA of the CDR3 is TGTGCCAGCAGCTTATTGTTAGACACCGGGGAGCTGTTTTTT. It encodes CASSLLLDTGELFF.

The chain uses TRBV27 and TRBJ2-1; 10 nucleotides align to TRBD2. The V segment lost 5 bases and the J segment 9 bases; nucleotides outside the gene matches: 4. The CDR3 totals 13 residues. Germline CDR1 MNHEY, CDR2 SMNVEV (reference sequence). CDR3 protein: CASSLGLATEQFF. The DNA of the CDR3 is TGTGCCAGCAGTCTGGGACTAGCGACTGAGCAGTTCTTC.

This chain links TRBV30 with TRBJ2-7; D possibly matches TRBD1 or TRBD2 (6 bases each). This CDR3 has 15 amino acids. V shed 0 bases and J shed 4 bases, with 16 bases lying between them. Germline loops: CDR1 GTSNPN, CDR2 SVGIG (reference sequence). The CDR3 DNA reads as TGTGCCTGGAGTGTCGGGGGCCCCAGCCTTTACGAGCAGTACTTC. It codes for CAWSVGGPSLYEQYF.

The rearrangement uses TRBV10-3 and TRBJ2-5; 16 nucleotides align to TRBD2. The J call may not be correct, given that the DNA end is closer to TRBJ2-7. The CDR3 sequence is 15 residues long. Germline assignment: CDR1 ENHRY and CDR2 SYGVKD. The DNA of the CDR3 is TGTGCCATCAGGGGGACTAGCGGGAGGGTTTACGAGCAGTACTTC. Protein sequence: CAIRGTSGRVYEQYF.

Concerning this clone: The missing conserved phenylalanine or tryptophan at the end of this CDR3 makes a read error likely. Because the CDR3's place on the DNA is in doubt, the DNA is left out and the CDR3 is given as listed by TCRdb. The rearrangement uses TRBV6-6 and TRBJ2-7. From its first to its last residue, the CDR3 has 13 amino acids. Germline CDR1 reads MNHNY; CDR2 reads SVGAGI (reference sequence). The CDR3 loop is CASSYLGRSVSSL.

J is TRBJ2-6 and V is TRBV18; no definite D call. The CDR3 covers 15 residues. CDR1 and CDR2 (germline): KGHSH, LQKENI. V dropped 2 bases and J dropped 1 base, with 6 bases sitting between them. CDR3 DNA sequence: TGTGCCAGCTCACCAGAAACGTCTGGGGCCAACGTCCTGACTTTC. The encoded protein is CASSPETSGANVLTF.

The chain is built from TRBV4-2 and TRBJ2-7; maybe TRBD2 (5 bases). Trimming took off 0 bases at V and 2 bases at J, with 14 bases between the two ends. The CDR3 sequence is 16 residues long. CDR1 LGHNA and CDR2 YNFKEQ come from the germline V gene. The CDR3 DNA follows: TGTGCCAGCAGCCAAGAAGCCCCGGCCGGGGCCTACGAGCAGTACTTC. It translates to CASSQEAPAGAYEQYF.

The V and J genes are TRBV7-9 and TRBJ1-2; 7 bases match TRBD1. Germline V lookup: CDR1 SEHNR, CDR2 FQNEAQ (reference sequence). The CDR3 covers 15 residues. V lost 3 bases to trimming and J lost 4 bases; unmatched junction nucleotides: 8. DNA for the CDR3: TGTGCCAGCAGCTTTGACCGACAGGGCGTCTATGGCTACACCTTC. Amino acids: CASSFDRQGVYGYTF.

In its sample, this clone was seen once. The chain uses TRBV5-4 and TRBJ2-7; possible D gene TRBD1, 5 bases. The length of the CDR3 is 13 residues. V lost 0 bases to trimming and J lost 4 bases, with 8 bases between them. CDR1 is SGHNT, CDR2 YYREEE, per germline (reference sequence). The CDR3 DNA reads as TGTGCCAGCAGCTTGGGGGGCGAGTACGAGCAGTACTTC. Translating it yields CASSLGGEYEQYF. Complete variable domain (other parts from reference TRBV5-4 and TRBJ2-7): ETGVTQSPTHLIKTRGQQVTLRCSSQSGHNTVSWYQQALGQGPQFIFQYYREEENGRGNFPPRFSGLQFPNYSSELNVNALELDDSALYLCASSLGGEYEQYFGPGTRLTVT.

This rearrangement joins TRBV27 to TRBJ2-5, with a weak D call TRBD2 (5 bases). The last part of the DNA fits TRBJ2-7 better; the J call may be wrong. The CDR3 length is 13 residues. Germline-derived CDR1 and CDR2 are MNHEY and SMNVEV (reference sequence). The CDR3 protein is CASSFSGSYEQYF. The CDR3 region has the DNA TGTGCCAGCAGTTTCAGCGGCTCCTACGAGCAGTACTTC.

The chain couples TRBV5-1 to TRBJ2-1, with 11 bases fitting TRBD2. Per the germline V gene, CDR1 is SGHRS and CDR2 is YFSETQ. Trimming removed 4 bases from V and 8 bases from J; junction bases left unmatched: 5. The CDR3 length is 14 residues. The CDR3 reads CASSALAGVDEQFF. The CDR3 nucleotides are TGCGCCAGCAGCGCACTAGCGGGAGTGGATGAGCAGTTCTTC.

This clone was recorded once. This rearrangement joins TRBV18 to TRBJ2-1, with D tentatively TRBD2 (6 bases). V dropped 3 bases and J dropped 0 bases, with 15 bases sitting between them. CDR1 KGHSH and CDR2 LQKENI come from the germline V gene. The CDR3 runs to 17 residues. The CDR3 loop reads CASSPTRAGSSYNEQFF. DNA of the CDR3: TGTGCCAGCTCACCCACTCGGGCGGGAAGCTCCTACAATGAGCAGTTCTTC. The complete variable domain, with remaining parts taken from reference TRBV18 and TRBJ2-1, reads NAGVMQNPRHLVRRRGQEARLRCSPMKGHSHVYWYRQLPEEGLKFMVYLQKENIIDESGMPKERFSAEFPKEGPSILRIQQVVRGDSAAYFCASSPTRAGSSYNEQFFGPGTRLTVL.

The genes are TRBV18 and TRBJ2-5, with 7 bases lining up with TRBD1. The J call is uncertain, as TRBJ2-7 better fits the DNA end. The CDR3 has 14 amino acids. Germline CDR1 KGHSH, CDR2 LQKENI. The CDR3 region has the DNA TGTGCCAGCTCACCGAGGGACAGATGGTACGAGCAGTACTTC. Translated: CASSPRDRWYEQYF.

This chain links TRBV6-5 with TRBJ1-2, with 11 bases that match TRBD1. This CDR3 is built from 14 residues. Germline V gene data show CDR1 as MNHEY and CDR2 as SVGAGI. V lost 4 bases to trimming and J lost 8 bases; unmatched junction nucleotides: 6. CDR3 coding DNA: TGTGCCAGCAGTTGGACAGGGGGCGCACAAGGCTACACCTTC. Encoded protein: CASSWTGGAQGYTF.

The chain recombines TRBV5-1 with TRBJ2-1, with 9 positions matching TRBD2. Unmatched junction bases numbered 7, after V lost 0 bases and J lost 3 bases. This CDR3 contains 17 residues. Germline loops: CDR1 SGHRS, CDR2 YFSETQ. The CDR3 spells CASSLGRGSGSYNEQFF. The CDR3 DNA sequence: TGCGCCAGCAGCTTGGGACGGGGTAGCGGGAGCTACAATGAGCAGTTCTTC.

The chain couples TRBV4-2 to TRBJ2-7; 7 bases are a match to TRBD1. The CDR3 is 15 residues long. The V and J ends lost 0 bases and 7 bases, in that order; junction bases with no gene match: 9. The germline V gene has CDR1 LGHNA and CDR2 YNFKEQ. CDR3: CASSQETGNLREQYF. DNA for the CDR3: TGTGCCAGCAGCCAAGAGACAGGGAACCTACGGGAGCAGTACTTC.

The CDR3 DNA reads as TGCGCCAGCAGCTGGGGCAACACCGGGGAGCTGTTTTTT. This codes for CASSWGNTGELFF. The rearrangement uses TRBV5-1 and TRBJ2-2, with D perhaps TRBD1 (5 bases). V lost 3 bases and J lost 2, with 5 bases in between. The germline CDR1 and CDR2 sequences are SGHRS and YFSETQ. This CDR3 has 13 amino acids.

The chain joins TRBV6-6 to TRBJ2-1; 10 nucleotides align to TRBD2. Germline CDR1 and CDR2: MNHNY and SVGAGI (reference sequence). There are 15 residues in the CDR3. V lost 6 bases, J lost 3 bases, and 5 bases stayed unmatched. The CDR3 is CASRDRTSGYNEQFF. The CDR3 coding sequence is TGTGCCAGCAGAGATCGGACTAGCGGCTACAATGAGCAGTTCTTC.

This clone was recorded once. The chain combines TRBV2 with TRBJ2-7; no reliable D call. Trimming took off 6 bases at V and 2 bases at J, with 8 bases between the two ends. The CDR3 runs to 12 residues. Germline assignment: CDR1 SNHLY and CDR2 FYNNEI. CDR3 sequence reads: CASSYAPYEQYF. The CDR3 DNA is TGTGCCAGCAGCTATGCACCCTACGAGCAGTACTTC.